This T cell receptor (beta chain) was recovered during a study of a mutant IDH1 vaccine in newly diagnosed glioma. On the study more broadly: There were 62.5% males and about 38% females among treated patients, whose mean age was 40.4 years. Before enrollment, patients got radiotherapy alone, temozolomide alone, or mostly the combination.

Points from the study as a whole: Vaccine-induced immune responses were detected in 93.3% of patients.

The time point is: baseline, week 1 (first vaccination visit). The treatment is: pre-vaccination baseline after standard-of-care therapy. Donor tumors were new WHO grade 3 or 4 IDH1-mutant, ATRX-lost astrocytomas. This CDR3 has 13 amino acids. The germline V gene has CDR1 ENHRY and CDR2 SYGVKD. V shed 4 bases and J 7 bases; nucleotides not matched to a gene: 4. Worth noting for this clone: Antigen unknown.

Clones were read by immunoSEQ multiplex PCR, and TCRdb kept only the in-frame ones, dropping some. The sample records over 55,000 clones, around 82% being singletons. The chain links TRBV10-3 to TRBJ1-1, with 9 bases matching TRBD1. This receptor was obtained from a woman aged 18-35 years with glioma. Some clones in this sample may be carry-over from other donors' samples. This specimen consisted of peripheral blood mononuclear cells (PBMCs), obtained from a glioma patient treated with radiotherapy, temozolomide or both. CDR3 nucleotides: TGTGCCATCAGTGGGGACAGGGTTGGTGAAGCTTTCTTT. As protein: CAISGDRVGEAFF.